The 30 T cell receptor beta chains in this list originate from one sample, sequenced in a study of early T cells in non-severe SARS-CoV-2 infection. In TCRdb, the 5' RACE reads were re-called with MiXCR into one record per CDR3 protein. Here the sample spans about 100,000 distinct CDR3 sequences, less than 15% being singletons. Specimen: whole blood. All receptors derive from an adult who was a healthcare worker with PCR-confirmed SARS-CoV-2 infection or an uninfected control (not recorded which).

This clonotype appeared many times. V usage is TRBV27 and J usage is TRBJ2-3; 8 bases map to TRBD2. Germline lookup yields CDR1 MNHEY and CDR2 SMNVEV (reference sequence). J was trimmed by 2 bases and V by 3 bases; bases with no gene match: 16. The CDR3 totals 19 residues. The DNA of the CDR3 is TGTGCCAGCAGTTTGCGGAGGTTTCCGCGGGGGGAAATCACAGATACGCAGTATTTT. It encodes CASSLRRFPRGEITDTQYF.

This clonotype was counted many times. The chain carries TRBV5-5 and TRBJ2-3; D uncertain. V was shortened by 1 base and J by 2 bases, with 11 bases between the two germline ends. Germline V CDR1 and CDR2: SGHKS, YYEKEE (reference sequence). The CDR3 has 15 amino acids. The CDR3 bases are TGTGCCAGCAGCTTGTCTGGAAGTCACACAGATACGCAGTATTTT. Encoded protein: CASSLSGSHTDTQYF. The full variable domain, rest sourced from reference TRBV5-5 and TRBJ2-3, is DAGVTQSPTHLIKTRGQQVTLRCSPISGHKSVSWYQQVLGQGPQFIFQYYEKEERGRGNFPDRFSARQFPNYSSELNVNALLLGDSALYLCASSLSGSHTDTQYFGPGTRLTVL.

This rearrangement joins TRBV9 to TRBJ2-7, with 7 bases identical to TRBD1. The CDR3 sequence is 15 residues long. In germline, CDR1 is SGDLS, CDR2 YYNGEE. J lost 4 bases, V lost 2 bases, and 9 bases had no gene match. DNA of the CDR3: TGTGCCAGCAGCGTTACGGGACAGCTAGGGTACGAGCAGTACTTC. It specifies CASSVTGQLGYEQYF.

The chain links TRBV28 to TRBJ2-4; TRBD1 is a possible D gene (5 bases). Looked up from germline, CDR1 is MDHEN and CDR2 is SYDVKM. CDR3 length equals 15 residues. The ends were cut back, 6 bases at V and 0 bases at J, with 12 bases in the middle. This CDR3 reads CASSPRQKAKNIQYF. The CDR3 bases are TGTGCCAGCAGCCCGAGACAGAAAGCCAAAAACATTCAGTACTTC.

The CDR3, as DNA: TGTGCCAGCAGCTTGGGGGCCGGGGAGCTGTTTTTT. Its protein product is CASSLGAGELFF. The V call is TRBV11-3, the J call TRBJ2-2; D might be TRBD1 or TRBD2, each matching 5 bases. The germline V gene has CDR1 SGHNT and CDR2 YENEEA. Trimming removed 3 bases from V and 6 bases from J, with 5 bases in between. The CDR3 spans 12 residues.

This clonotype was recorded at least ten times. The CDR3 nucleotides read TGTGCCAGCAGTCCCGGGACTAGCGGTTACAATGAGCAGTTCTTC. This gives the protein CASSPGTSGYNEQFF. The rearrangement joins TRBV2 to TRBJ2-1; 11 bases map to TRBD2. CDR1 is SNHLY, CDR2 FYNNEI, per germline. The V gene end was trimmed by 5 bases and the J gene end by 4 bases; junction bases not matched to a gene: 4. This CDR3 has 15 residues.

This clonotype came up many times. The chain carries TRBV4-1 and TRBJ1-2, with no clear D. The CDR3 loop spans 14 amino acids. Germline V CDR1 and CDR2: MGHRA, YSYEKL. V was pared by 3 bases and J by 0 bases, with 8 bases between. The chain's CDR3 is CASSQTWTNYGYTF. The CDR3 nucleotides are TGCGCCAGCAGCCAGACGTGGACTAACTATGGCTACACCTTC.

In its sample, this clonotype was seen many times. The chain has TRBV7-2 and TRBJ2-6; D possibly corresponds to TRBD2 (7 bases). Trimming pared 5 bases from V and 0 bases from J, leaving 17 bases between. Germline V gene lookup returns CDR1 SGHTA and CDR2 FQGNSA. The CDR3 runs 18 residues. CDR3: CASSQQGGTNSGANVLTF. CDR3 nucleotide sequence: TGTGCCAGCAGCCAACAGGGAGGGACTAACTCTGGGGCCAACGTCCTGACTTTC.

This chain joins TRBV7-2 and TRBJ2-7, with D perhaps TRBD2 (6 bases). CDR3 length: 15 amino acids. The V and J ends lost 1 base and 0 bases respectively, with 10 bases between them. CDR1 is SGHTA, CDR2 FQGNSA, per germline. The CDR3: CASSLVSGDSYEQYF. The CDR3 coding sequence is TGTGCCAGCAGCTTAGTATCGGGGGACTCCTACGAGCAGTACTTC. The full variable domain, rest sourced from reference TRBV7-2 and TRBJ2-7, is GAGVSQSPSNKVTEKGKDVELRCDPISGHTALYWYRQSLGQGLEFLIYFQGNSAPDKSGLPSDRFSAERTGGSVSTLTIQRTQQEDSAVYLCASSLVSGDSYEQYFGPGTRLTVT.

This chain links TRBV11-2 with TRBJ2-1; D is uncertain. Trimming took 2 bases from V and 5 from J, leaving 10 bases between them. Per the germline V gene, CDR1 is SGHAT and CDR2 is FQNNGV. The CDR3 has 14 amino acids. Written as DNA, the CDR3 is TGTGCCAGCAGCTTATTATCTCGAGACAATGAGCAGTTCTTC. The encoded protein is CASSLLSRDNEQFF. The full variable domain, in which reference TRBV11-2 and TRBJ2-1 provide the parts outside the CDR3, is EAGVAQSPRYKIIEKRQSVAFWCNPISGHATLYWYQQILGQGPKLLIQFQNNGVVDDSQLPKDRFSAERLKGVDSTLKIQPAKLEDSAVYLCASSLLSRDNEQFFGPGTRLTVL.

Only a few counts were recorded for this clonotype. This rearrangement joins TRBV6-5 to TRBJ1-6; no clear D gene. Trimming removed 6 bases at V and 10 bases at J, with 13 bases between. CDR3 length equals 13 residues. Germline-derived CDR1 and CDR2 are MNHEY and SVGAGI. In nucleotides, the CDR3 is TGTGCCAGCAGGGGCCAGCCTGGGTCACCCCTCCACTTT. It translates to CASRGQPGSPLHF.

This chain's CDR3 is CASSLRRGQNYGYTF. The CDR3 coding sequence is TGTGCCAGCAGCTTACGTAGGGGACAAAACTATGGCTACACCTTC. V usage is TRBV11-2 and J usage is TRBJ1-2; maybe TRBD1 (6 bases). The CDR3 extends over 15 amino acids. CDR1 SGHAT and CDR2 FQNNGV come from the germline V gene. V was pared by 2 bases and J by 2 bases, with 12 bases between.

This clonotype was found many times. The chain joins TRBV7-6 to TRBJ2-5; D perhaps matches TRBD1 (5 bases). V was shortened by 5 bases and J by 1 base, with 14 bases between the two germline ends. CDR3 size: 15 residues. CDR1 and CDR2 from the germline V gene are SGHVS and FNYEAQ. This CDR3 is CASSPNSGFQETQYF. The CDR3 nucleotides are TGTGCCAGCAGCCCAAATTCAGGGTTCCAAGAGACCCAGTACTTC.

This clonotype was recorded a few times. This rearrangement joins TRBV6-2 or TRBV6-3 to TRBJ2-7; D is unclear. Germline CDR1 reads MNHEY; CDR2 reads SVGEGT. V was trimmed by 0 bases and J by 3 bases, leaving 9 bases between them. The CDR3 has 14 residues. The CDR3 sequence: CASSYSKGSYEQYF. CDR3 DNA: TGTGCCAGCAGTTACTCCAAGGGTAGCTACGAGCAGTACTTC.

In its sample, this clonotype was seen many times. This CDR3 reads CASSLGGTGNEQFF. CDR3 sequence (DNA): TGTGCCAGCAGCTTGGGCGGGACTGGCAATGAGCAGTTCTTC. V gene TRBV5-4 combines with J gene TRBJ2-1, with D possibly matching TRBD2 (6 bases). The V gene's germline CDR1 is SGHNT and CDR2 YYREEE (reference sequence). The CDR3 has 14 amino acids. V lost 0 bases and J lost 6, with 10 bases in between.

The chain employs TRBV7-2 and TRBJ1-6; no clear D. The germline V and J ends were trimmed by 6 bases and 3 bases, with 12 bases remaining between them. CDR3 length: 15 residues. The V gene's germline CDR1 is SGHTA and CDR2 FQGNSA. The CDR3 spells CASRAREDYNSPLHF. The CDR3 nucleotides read TGTGCCAGCAGGGCCCGGGAAGACTATAATTCACCCCTCCACTTT.

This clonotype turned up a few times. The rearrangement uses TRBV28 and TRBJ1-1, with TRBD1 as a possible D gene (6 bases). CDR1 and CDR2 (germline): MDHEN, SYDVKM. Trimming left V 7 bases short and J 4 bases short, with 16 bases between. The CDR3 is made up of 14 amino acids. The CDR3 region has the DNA TGTGCCAGCATCCTTGGCAGGGGAGGCACTGAAGCTTTCTTT. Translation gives CASILGRGGTEAFF.

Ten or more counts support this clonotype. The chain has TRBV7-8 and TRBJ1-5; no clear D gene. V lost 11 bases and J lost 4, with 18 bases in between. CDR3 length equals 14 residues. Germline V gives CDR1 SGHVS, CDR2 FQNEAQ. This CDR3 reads CASSLASGNQPQHF. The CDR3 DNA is TGTGCCTCGTCGTTGGCTTCTGGGAATCAGCCCCAGCATTTT. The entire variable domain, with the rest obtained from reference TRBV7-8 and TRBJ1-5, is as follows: GAGVSQSPRYKVAKRGQDVALRCDPISGHVSLFWYQQALGQGPEFLTYFQNEAQLDKSGLPSDRFFAERPEGSVSTLKIQRTQQEDSAVYLCASSLASGNQPQHFGDGTRLSIL.

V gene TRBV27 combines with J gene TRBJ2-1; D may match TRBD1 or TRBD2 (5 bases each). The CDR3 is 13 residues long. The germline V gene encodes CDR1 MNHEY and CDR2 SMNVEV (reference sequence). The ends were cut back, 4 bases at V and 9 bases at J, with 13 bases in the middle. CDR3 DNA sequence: TGTGCCAGCAGTTACTCCGGGACGACTGAGCAGTTCTTC. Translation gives CASSYSGTTEQFF.

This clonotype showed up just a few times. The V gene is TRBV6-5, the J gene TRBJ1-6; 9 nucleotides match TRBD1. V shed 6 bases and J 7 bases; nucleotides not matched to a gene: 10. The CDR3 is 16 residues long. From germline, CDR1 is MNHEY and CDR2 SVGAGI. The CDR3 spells CASSGLPTGGNSPLHF. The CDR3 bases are TGTGCCAGCAGCGGACTCCCGACAGGGGGAAATTCACCCCTCCACTTT.

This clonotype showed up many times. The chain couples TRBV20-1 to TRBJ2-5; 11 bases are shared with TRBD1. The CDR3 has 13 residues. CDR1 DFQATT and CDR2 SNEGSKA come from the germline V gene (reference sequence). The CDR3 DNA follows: TGCATCGCCGGGACAGGGGGCCAAGAGACCCAGTACTTC. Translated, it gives CIAGTGGQETQYF.

The CDR3: CASSEFGEAFF. DNA of the CDR3: TGCGCCAGCAGTGAGTTTGGTGAAGCTTTCTTT. The chain carries TRBV10-2 and TRBJ1-1; unclear D gene. The CDR3 has 11 residues. Germline CDR1 reads WSHSY; CDR2 reads SAAADI. V was shortened by 1 base and J by 7 bases, with 4 bases between the two germline ends.

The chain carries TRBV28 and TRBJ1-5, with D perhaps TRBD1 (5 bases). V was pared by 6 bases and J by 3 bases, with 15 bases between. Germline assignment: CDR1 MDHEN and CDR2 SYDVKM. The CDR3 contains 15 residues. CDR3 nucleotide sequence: TGTGCCAGCAGGCTCCGGGACGGCCTCAATCAGCCCCAGCATTTT. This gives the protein CASRLRDGLNQPQHF. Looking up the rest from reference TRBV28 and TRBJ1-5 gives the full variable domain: DVKVTQSSRYLVKRTGEKVFLECVQDMDHENMFWYRQDPGLGLRLIYFSYDVKMKEKGDIPEGYSVSREKKERFSLILESASTNQTSMYLCASRLRDGLNQPQHFGDGTRLSIL.

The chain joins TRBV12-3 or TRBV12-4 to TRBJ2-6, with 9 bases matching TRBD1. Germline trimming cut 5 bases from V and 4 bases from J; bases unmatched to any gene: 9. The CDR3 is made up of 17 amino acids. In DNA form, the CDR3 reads TGTGCCAGCAGTGCACAACAGGGGGCACTGGGGGCCAACGTCCTGACTTTC. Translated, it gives CASSAQQGALGANVLTF.

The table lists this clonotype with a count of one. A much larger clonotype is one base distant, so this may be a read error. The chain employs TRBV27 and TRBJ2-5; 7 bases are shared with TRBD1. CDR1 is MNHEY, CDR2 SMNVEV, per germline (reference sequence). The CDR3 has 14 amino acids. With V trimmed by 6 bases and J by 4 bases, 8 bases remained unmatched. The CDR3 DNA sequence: TGTGCCAGCAGGCGAGGGGGCTACGCAGAGACCCAGTACTTC. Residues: CASRRGGYAETQYF.

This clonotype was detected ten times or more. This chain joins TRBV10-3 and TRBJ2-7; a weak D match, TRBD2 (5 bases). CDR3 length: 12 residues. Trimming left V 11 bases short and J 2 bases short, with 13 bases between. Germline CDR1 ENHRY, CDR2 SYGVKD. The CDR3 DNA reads TGTGCCTCAGGTGGGAGTGCCTACGAGCAGTACTTC. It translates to CASGGSAYEQYF.

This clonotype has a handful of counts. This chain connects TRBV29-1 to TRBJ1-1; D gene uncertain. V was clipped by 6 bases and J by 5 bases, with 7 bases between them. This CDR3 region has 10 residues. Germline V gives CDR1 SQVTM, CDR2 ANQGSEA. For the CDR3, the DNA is TGCAGCGTCGGGATAACTGAAGCTTTCTTT. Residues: CSVGITEAFF.

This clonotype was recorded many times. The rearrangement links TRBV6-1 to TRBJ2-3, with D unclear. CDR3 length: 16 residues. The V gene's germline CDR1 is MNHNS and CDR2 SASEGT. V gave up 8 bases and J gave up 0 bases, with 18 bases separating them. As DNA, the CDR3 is TGTGCCAGCGAGACCGGGCCGGATCCTAGCACAGATACGCAGTATTTT. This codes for CASETGPDPSTDTQYF.

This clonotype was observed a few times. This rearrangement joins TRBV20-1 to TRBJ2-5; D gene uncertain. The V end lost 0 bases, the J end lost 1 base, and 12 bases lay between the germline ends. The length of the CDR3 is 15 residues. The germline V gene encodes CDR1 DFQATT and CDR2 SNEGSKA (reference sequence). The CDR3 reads CSARDSSAPQETQYF. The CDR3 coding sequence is TGCAGTGCTAGAGATAGCAGTGCTCCCCAAGAGACCCAGTACTTC.

CDR3 loop: CASSLARQVPDTQYF. The CDR3 nucleotides are TGTGCCAGCAGTTTAGCCCGGCAGGTACCCGATACGCAGTATTTT. This chain links TRBV28 with TRBJ2-3, with D unresolved. The CDR3 contains 15 residues. The germline V gene encodes CDR1 MDHEN and CDR2 SYDVKM. Trimming cost V 2 bases and J 6 bases, with 15 bases left between them.